A single sample is the source of the 26 T cell receptor beta chains below, sequenced in a study of blood T cell repertoires in COVID-19. This table comes from immunoSEQ multiplex PCR, and its TCRdb copy is limited to in-frame clones, with some not included. This table holds roughly 150,000 clones, 80% to 90% found once. Sequencing was carried out using peripheral blood. The source is a woman aged 60-75 years with active COVID-19.

V and J are TRBV7-8 and TRBJ1-2; D gene ambiguous. Per the germline V gene, CDR1 is SGHVS and CDR2 is FQNEAQ. The CDR3 loop spans 12 amino acids. V gave up 3 bases and J gave up 7 bases, with 9 bases separating them. The CDR3 spells CASSFVGSGYTF. DNA for the CDR3: TGTGCCAGCAGCTTTGTGGGCTCTGGCTACACCTTC.

This sequence joins TRBV11-2 and TRBJ2-3; weak D call: TRBD2 (6 bases). The CDR3 consists of 15 residues. The V end lost 1 base, the J end lost 0 bases, and 8 bases lay between the germline ends. Per germline, CDR1 SGHAT and CDR2 FQNNGV. The CDR3 sequence: CASSLVAGSTDTQYF. CDR3 in DNA: TGTGCCAGCAGCTTAGTTGCGGGAAGCACAGATACGCAGTATTTT.

The chain combines TRBV5-6 with TRBJ2-1; possibly TRBD2 for D (7 bases). In germline, CDR1 is SGHDT, CDR2 YYEEEE. Trimming stripped 4 bases from V and 0 bases from J, with 23 bases between. The CDR3 contains 19 residues. CDR3 amino acids: CASSEGGGLFLGSYNEQFF. The DNA of the CDR3 is TGTGCCAGCAGCGAAGGGGGAGGGTTGTTTCTCGGCTCCTACAATGAGCAGTTCTTC.

The J gene is TRBJ2-7, the V gene TRBV7-2; possibly TRBD2 for D (6 bases). The CDR3 loop spans 14 amino acids. Deletions cut 5 bases from V and 2 bases from J, with 13 bases between. Germline values: CDR1 SGHTA, CDR2 FQGNSA. As DNA, the CDR3 is TGTGCCAGCAGCCAGAGCGGGCAACCCTACGAGCAGTACTTC. It encodes CASSQSGQPYEQYF. The full variable domain, rest sourced from reference TRBV7-2 and TRBJ2-7, is GAGVSQSPSNKVTEKGKDVELRCDPISGHTALYWYRQSLGQGLEFLIYFQGNSAPDKSGLPSDRFSAERTGGSVSTLTIQRTQQEDSAVYLCASSQSGQPYEQYFGPGTRLTVT.

The chain recombines TRBV29-1 with TRBJ2-1; 14 bases fit TRBD2. V lost 4 bases and J lost 0; bases outside the gene matches: 2. Germline V gives CDR1 SQVTM, CDR2 ANQGSEA. The CDR3 is 16 amino acids. The CDR3 here is CSVGGTSGSSYNEQFF. CDR3 DNA sequence: TGCAGCGTTGGGGGGACTAGCGGGAGCTCCTACAATGAGCAGTTCTTC.

The chain's CDR3 is CASSLEGSGGSRLVDTQYF. CDR3 DNA: TGTGCCAGCAGCTTAGAGGGTTCGGGCGGGAGTAGGTTAGTAGATACGCAGTATTTT. V and J are TRBV7-2 and TRBJ2-3, with 7 bases identical to TRBD2. The CDR3 totals 19 residues. Germline V gives CDR1 SGHTA, CDR2 FQGNSA. V dropped 1 base and J dropped 5; count of bases not matched to a gene: 18.

The gene calls are TRBV28 and TRBJ2-7, with TRBD2 matching 11 bases. The germline V gene has CDR1 MDHEN and CDR2 SYDVKM. V lost 4 bases, J lost 9 bases, and 8 bases stayed unmatched. This CDR3 spans 14 amino acids. The CDR3 bases are TGTGCCAGCAGTTCAACTAGCGGGAGAATTGGGCAGTACTTC. This translates into CASSSTSGRIGQYF.

The chain joins TRBV19 to TRBJ1-5, with 11 bases matching TRBD1. CDR3 length: 18 amino acids. With 2 bases clipped from V and 2 bases from J, the junction kept 8 bases outside the gene matches. The V gene's germline CDR1 is LNHDA and CDR2 SQIVND (reference sequence). The CDR3 spells CASSISLGQGAGNQPQHF. CDR3 DNA: TGTGCCAGTAGTATATCCCTAGGACAGGGGGCTGGCAATCAGCCCCAGCATTTT.

The CDR3 loop reads CASSSVPSGNTIYF. The CDR3 DNA follows: TGTGCCAGCAGTTCCGTTCCCTCTGGAAACACCATATATTTT. V and J are TRBV6-5 and TRBJ1-3; D is ambiguous. Between the trimmed V and J ends, which lost 4 bases and 0 bases, there was a span of 7 bases. Germline V gene sequence: CDR1 MNHEY, CDR2 SVGAGI. CDR3 length: 14 residues.

The V and J genes are TRBV11-2 and TRBJ1-1, with D unclear. The germline V and J ends were trimmed by 6 bases and 3 bases, with 8 bases remaining between them. The CDR3 loop spans 12 amino acids. Germline CDR1 reads SGHAT; CDR2 reads FQNNGV. Here the CDR3 DNA reads TGTGCCAGCAGTGTCGGGGACACTGAAGCTTTCTTT. Encoded protein: CASSVGDTEAFF.

The chain has TRBV28 and TRBJ1-5; D not resolved. The CDR3 sequence is 14 residues long. V was pared by 2 bases and J by 12 bases, with 17 bases between. Germline-derived CDR1 and CDR2 are MDHEN and SYDVKM. The CDR3 nucleotides are TGTGCCAGCAGTTTAATCCAGGCTTCCCTGGGCCAGCATTTT. Residues: CASSLIQASLGQHF.

This chain connects TRBV19 to TRBJ2-2; D might be TRBD2 (6 bases). The CDR3 extends over 14 amino acids. Germline-derived CDR1 and CDR2 are LNHDA and SQIVND (reference sequence). Trimming left V 2 bases short and J 7 bases short, with 11 bases between. The CDR3 reads CASSIWGDGGELFF. The CDR3 DNA reads TGTGCCAGTAGTATATGGGGGGATGGCGGGGAGCTGTTTTTT.

The V and J genes are TRBV10-3 and TRBJ1-2, with D perhaps TRBD1 (6 bases). The CDR3 contains 15 residues. Germline V gene lookup returns CDR1 ENHRY and CDR2 SYGVKD. Trimming shortened V by 0 bases and J by 7 bases, and 15 bases separated the two germline ends. The CDR3 DNA sequence: TGTGCCATCAGTGAGTCGGGCACAGGGACGTCTGGCTACACCTTC. Translated, it gives CAISESGTGTSGYTF.

This clone came up once. The chain carries TRBV6-5 and TRBJ1-2; no reliable D call. The CDR3 is made up of 12 amino acids. The germline CDR1 and CDR2 sequences are MNHEY and SVGAGI. The V end was cut by 4 bases, the J end by 8 bases, with 11 bases between. CDR3 loop: CASSSPGVGYTF. The CDR3 DNA follows: TGTGCCAGCAGTTCTCCCGGGGTAGGCTACACCTTC.

The chain's CDR3 is CASFGQGANEQYF. DNA for the CDR3: TGTGCCAGCTTCGGGCAGGGGGCTAACGAGCAGTACTTC. The chain uses TRBV2 and TRBJ2-7; the match to TRBD1 covers 8 bases. V shed 8 bases, J shed 5 bases, and the junction held 8 bases outside the gene matches. Per germline, CDR1 SNHLY and CDR2 FYNNEI. The CDR3 contains 13 residues.

The chain uses TRBV2 and TRBJ1-1; D call uncertain. CDR3 length: 13 amino acids. Trimming shortened V by 5 bases and J by 2 bases, and 9 bases separated the two germline ends. The germline gives CDR1 SNHLY, CDR2 FYNNEI. CDR3 region: CASSPLANTEAFF. Written as DNA, the CDR3 is TGTGCCAGCAGTCCCCTAGCAAACACTGAAGCTTTCTTT. The complete variable domain, with remaining parts taken from reference TRBV2 and TRBJ1-1, reads EPEVTQTPSHQVTQMGQEVILRCVPISNHLYFYWYRQILGQKVEFLVSFYNNEISEKSEIFDDQFSVERPDGSNFTLKIRSTKLEDSAMYFCASSPLANTEAFFGQGTRLTVV.

This chain links TRBV18 with TRBJ1-1; 9 positions agree with TRBD1. The germline gives CDR1 KGHSH, CDR2 LQKENI. This CDR3 has 15 residues. J was trimmed by 2 bases and V by 1 base; bases with no gene match: 2. As DNA, the CDR3 is TGTGCCAGCTCACCACAAACAGGGGGCAACACTGAAGCTTTCTTT. It codes for CASSPQTGGNTEAFF.

The V and J genes are TRBV15 and TRBJ2-1, with 12 bases that match TRBD1. Trimming removed 5 bases from V and 8 bases from J; junction bases left unmatched: 7. CDR1 is LNHNV, CDR2 YYDKDF, per germline (reference sequence). This CDR3 spans 15 amino acids. CDR3 residues: CATSPPGTGGYEQFF. CDR3 nucleotide sequence: TGTGCCACCAGCCCCCCCGGGACAGGGGGCTATGAGCAGTTCTTC.

CDR3 protein: CATSDSGLAGGRQETQYF. CDR3 coding DNA: TGTGCCACCAGTGATTCGGGACTAGCGGGAGGGAGGCAAGAGACCCAGTACTTC. The rearrangement joins TRBV24-1 to TRBJ2-5; 16 bases are shared with TRBD2. The CDR3 is 18 residues long. V lost 2 bases and J lost 2; bases outside the gene matches: 4. The V gene's germline CDR1 is KGHDR and CDR2 SFDVKD.

The V call is TRBV29-1, the J call TRBJ2-3; 12 bases are shared with TRBD2. Germline CDR1 reads SQVTM; CDR2 reads ANQGSEA. J gave up 4 bases and V 4 bases, and 6 bases lay outside the gene matches. The CDR3 length is 15 residues. The CDR3 bases are TGCAGCGTTGCATTACTAGCGGGAGGAGCAGATACGCAGTATTTT. Translated, it gives CSVALLAGGADTQYF.

This chain connects TRBV18 to TRBJ2-7, with 8 bases identical to TRBD1. V was pared by 3 bases and J by 6 bases, with 7 bases of the junction left unmatched. There are 14 residues in the CDR3. Germline CDR1 KGHSH, CDR2 LQKENI. CDR3 residues: CASSPPLTGAEQYF. DNA of the CDR3: TGTGCCAGCTCACCGCCATTGACAGGGGCCGAGCAGTACTTC. Variable domain in full (rest from reference TRBV18 and TRBJ2-7): NAGVMQNPRHLVRRRGQEARLRCSPMKGHSHVYWYRQLPEEGLKFMVYLQKENIIDESGMPKERFSAEFPKEGPSILRIQQVVRGDSAAYFCASSPPLTGAEQYFGPGTRLTVT.

V gene TRBV7-2 combines with J gene TRBJ1-6; 9 bases fit TRBD1. Germline V CDR1 and CDR2: SGHTA, FQGNSA. Trimming cost V 2 bases and J 9 bases; bases outside gene matches: 5. This CDR3 spans 15 amino acids. For the CDR3, the DNA is TGTGCCAGCAGCTTACGGGGACAGGGTAGTTCACCCCTCCACTTT. Translation gives CASSLRGQGSSPLHF.

The chain has TRBV12-3 or TRBV12-4 and TRBJ2-7; 8 bases line up with TRBD2. Losses at the gene ends were 6 bases for V and 3 bases for J; bases not matched to a gene: 4. There are 13 residues in the CDR3. The CDR3 nucleotides read TGTGCCAGCAGGGGACTAGATATCTACGAGCAGTACTTC. It yields the protein CASRGLDIYEQYF.

The V gene is TRBV7-9, the J gene TRBJ2-1, with 8 bases aligning to TRBD2. Germline assignment: CDR1 SEHNR and CDR2 FQNEAQ (reference sequence). Trimming at V came to 6 bases and at J to 3 bases, leaving 13 bases not matched to a gene. The CDR3 runs to 17 residues. CDR3 in DNA: TGTGCCAGCAGTCCAAGCTCGACTAGCGACAACTACAATGAGCAGTTCTTC. As protein: CASSPSSTSDNYNEQFF.

V and J are TRBV6-5 and TRBJ2-1; D unclear. CDR1 is MNHEY, CDR2 SVGAGI, per germline. V was clipped by 0 bases and J by 2 bases, with 11 bases between them. The length of the CDR3 is 16 residues. This CDR3 is CASSYSWPRTYNEQFF. DNA of the CDR3: TGTGCCAGCAGTTACTCGTGGCCACGTACCTACAATGAGCAGTTCTTC.

J is TRBJ2-3 and V is TRBV13, with D tentatively TRBD1 (5 bases). Trimming removed 5 bases at V and 6 bases at J, with 18 bases between. Looked up from germline, CDR1 is PRHDT and CDR2 is FYEKMQ (reference sequence). This CDR3 comprises 15 residues. CDR3 sequence reads: CASSPRTPGRDTQYF. For the CDR3, the DNA is TGTGCCAGCAGCCCCCGGACACCAGGAAGGGATACGCAGTATTTT.